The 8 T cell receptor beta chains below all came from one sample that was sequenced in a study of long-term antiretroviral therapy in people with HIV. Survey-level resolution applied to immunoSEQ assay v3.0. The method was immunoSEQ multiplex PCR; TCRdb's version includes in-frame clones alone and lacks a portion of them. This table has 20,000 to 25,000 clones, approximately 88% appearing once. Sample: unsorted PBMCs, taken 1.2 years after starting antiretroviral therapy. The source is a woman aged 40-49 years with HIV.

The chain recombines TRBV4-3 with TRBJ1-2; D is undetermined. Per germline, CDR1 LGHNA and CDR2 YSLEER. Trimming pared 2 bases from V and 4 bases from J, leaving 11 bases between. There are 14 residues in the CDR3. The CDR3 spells CASSQFDTAYGYTF. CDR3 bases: TGCGCCAGCAGCCAATTCGACACGGCCTATGGCTACACCTTC.

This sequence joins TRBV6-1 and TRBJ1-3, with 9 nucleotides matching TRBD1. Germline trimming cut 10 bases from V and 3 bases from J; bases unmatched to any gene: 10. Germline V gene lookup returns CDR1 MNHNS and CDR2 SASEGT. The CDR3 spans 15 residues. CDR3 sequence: CATDSGQGNGNTIYF. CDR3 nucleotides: TGTGCCACCGATTCCGGACAGGGGAATGGAAACACCATATATTTT.

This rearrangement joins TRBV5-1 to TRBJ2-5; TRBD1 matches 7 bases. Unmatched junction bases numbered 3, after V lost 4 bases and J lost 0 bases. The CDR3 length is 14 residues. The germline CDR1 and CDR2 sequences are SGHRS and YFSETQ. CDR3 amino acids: CASSIGTDQETQYF. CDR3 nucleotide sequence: TGCGCCAGCAGCATCGGGACAGACCAAGAGACCCAGTACTTC.

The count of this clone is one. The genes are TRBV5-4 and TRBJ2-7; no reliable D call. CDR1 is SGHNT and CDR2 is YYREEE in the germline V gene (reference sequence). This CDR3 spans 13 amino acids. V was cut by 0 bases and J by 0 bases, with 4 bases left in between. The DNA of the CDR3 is TGTGCCAGCAGCTTGGGTAGCTCCTACGAGCAGTACTTC. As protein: CASSLGSSYEQYF.

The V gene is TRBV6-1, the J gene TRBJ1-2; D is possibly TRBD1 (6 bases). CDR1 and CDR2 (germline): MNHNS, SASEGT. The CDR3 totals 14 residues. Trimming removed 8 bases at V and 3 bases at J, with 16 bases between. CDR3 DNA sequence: TGTGCCAGCGAAGGGGGGCGAAATCACTATGGCTACACCTTC. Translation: CASEGGRNHYGYTF.

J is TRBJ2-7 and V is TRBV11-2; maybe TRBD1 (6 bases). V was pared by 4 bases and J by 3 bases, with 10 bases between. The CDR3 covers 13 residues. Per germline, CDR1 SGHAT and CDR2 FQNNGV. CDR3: CASSSGTSYEQYF. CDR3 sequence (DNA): TGTGCCAGCAGCTCCGGGACAAGCTACGAGCAGTACTTC.

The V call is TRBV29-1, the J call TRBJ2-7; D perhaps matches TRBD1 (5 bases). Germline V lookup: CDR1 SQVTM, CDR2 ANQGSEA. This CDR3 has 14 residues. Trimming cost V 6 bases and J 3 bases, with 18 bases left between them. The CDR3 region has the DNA TGCAGCGTGTTCACAAGGGGTACGGGCTACGAGCAGTACTTC. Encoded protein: CSVFTRGTGYEQYF.

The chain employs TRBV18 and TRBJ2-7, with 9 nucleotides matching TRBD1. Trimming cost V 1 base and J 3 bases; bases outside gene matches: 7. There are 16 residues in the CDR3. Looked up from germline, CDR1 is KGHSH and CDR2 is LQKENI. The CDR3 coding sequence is TGTGCCAGCTCACCACTAAGGACAGGGGAAGGCTACGAGCAGTACTTC. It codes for CASSPLRTGEGYEQYF. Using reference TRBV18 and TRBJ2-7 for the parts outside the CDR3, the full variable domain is NAGVMQNPRHLVRRRGQEARLRCSPMKGHSHVYWYRQLPEEGLKFMVYLQKENIIDESGMPKERFSAEFPKEGPSILRIQQVVRGDSAAYFCASSPLRTGEGYEQYFGPGTRLTVT.